Following are 14 T cell receptor beta chains from one sample sequenced in a study of response to subunit inactivated influenza vaccine. TCRdb reprocessed the RT-PCR reads with MiXCR, giving one entry per CDR3 protein. The repertoire consists of hundreds of thousands of distinct CDR3 sequences, with about 11% occurring once and the leading ten covering about a tenth. Specimen: PBMCs from blood, collected on the day of vaccination. These receptors all stem from a man between 50 and 59 years old who received an inactivated influenza vaccine.

V gene TRBV12-3 or TRBV12-4 combines with J gene TRBJ2-1; D tentatively reads TRBD1 or TRBD2 (5 bases each). V dropped 6 bases and J dropped 9 bases, with 18 bases sitting between them. There are 14 residues in the CDR3. The CDR3 bases are TGTGCCAGCAGGGGAGAGCAGGGTATCACTGAGCAGTTCTTC. This encodes CASRGEQGITEQFF.

The gene calls are TRBV12-3 or TRBV12-4 and TRBJ2-3; 9 bases agree with TRBD2. There are 14 residues in the CDR3. Trimming at V came to 8 bases and at J to 4 bases, leaving 7 bases not matched to a gene. The CDR3 spells CASGISGRPDTQYF. The CDR3 DNA reads TGTGCCAGCGGTATTAGCGGGAGACCAGATACGCAGTATTTT.

This clonotype has only a few counts. The chain employs TRBV28 and TRBJ1-5, with 7 nucleotides matching TRBD1. Germline CDR1 and CDR2: MDHEN and SYDVKM. The CDR3 length is 12 residues. After removal of 7 bases from V and 7 bases from J, the junction contained 4 bases not matched to a gene. CDR3 bases: TGTGCCAGCACAACAGGGGAGCAGCCCCAGCATTTT. Translation: CASTTGEQPQHF.

The table lists this clonotype with a few counts. V is TRBV20-1 and J is TRBJ2-1; D is unclear. Trimming stripped 6 bases from V and 10 bases from J, with 10 bases between. CDR1 and CDR2 (germline): DFQATT, SNEGSKA (reference sequence). The CDR3 has 10 amino acids. CDR3 in DNA: TGCAGTGCCCCGAGTGCCGAGCAGTTCTTC. It translates to CSAPSAEQFF.

V is TRBV6-2 or TRBV6-3 and J is TRBJ2-7; D is perhaps TRBD1 or TRBD2 (6 bases each). Per the germline V gene, CDR1 is MNHEY and CDR2 is SVGEGT. The CDR3 is 12 residues long. V lost 5 bases and J lost 6, with 11 bases in between. CDR3 nucleotides: TGTGCCAGCAGTCAACAGGGACTCGAGCAGTACTTC. Residues: CASSQQGLEQYF.

The rearrangement uses TRBV20-1 and TRBJ2-3, with 10 bases fitting TRBD2. Germline trimming cut 3 bases from V and 6 bases from J; bases unmatched to any gene: 9. This CDR3 is built from 15 residues. The germline V gene has CDR1 DFQATT and CDR2 SNEGSKA (reference sequence). CDR3 in amino acids: CSASSGGTGPDTQYF. The CDR3 DNA reads as TGCAGTGCTAGTAGCGGGGGGACCGGCCCGGATACGCAGTATTTT.

This sequence joins TRBV15 and TRBJ2-7, with TRBD1 identical over 7 bases. Losses at the gene ends were 2 bases for V and 1 base for J; bases not matched to a gene: 2. This CDR3 has 14 amino acids. Germline V gene sequence: CDR1 LNHNV, CDR2 YYDKDF (reference sequence). CDR3: CATSRSGQSYEQYF. The CDR3 coding sequence is TGTGCCACCAGCAGATCGGGACAGTCCTACGAGCAGTACTTC.

This clonotype was detected ten times or more. The chain employs TRBV7-9 and TRBJ2-1, with D hard to call. The V gene's germline CDR1 is SEHNR and CDR2 FQNEAQ (reference sequence). CDR3 length: 13 residues. V was cut by 5 bases and J by 7 bases, with 12 bases left in between. DNA of the CDR3: TGTGCCAGCAGCCCCTCCGACCCGAATGAGCAGTTCTTC. As protein: CASSPSDPNEQFF. The full variable domain, its missing parts supplied by reference TRBV7-9 and TRBJ2-1, is DTGVSQNPRHKITKRGQNVTFRCDPISEHNRLYWYRQTLGQGPEFLTYFQNEAQLEKSRLLSDRFSAERPKGSFSTLEIQRTEQGDSAMYLCASSPSDPNEQFFGPGTRLTVL.

This clonotype was seen a few times. The V gene is TRBV6-1, the J gene TRBJ2-1; tentative D call: TRBD2 (6 bases). Trimming cost V 5 bases and J 4 bases, with 15 bases left between them. The germline gives CDR1 MNHNS, CDR2 SASEGT. This CDR3 has 15 residues. The CDR3 DNA is TGTGCCAGCAGTCCCAGGGCTAGCGCTTACAATGAGCAGTTCTTC. Amino acid sequence: CASSPRASAYNEQFF.

V and J are TRBV5-6 and TRBJ2-2; possible D gene TRBD1, 6 bases. Germline-derived CDR1 and CDR2 are SGHDT and YYEEEE. This CDR3 is built from 19 residues. Trimming left V 1 base short and J 4 bases short, with 23 bases between. The CDR3 loop reads CASSLTRIRGAFGTGELFF. The CDR3 bases are TGTGCCAGCAGCTTGACGCGTATCAGGGGAGCGTTCGGCACCGGGGAGCTGTTTTTT.

This clonotype was observed a handful of times. The rearrangement uses TRBV7-9 and TRBJ2-7, with D possibly matching TRBD1 (6 bases). Trimming pared 5 bases from V and 4 bases from J, leaving 21 bases between. The CDR3 covers 16 residues. The germline V gene encodes CDR1 SEHNR and CDR2 FQNEAQ (reference sequence). Written as DNA, the CDR3 is TGTGCCAGCAGCACCGCCGCCCAGGGGTTTACTTACGAGCAGTACTTC. It is translated as CASSTAAQGFTYEQYF.

CDR3 protein: CASSQGLGDGGELFF. The CDR3 coding sequence is TGCGCCAGCAGCCAAGGATTAGGGGACGGCGGGGAGCTGTTTTTT. The chain carries TRBV4-1 and TRBJ2-2, with D perhaps assigned TRBD1 or TRBD2 (5 bases each). The V gene lost 1 base and the J gene lost 7 bases, with 13 bases spanning the gap. Germline V gene sequence: CDR1 MGHRA, CDR2 YSYEKL. The CDR3 covers 15 residues.

This clonotype occurred many times. This chain connects TRBV29-1 to TRBJ2-3, with 8 positions matching TRBD2. Germline CDR1 SQVTM, CDR2 ANQGSEA. CDR3 length: 14 amino acids. V was clipped by 3 bases and J by 2 bases; unmatched bases: 4. The CDR3 spells CSVDQRGNTDTQYF. The CDR3 region has the DNA TGCAGCGTTGATCAGCGGGGGAACACAGATACGCAGTATTTT.

This clonotype was recorded a few times. This chain links TRBV21-1 with TRBJ2-1. TRBV21-1 is classified as a pseudogene. This CDR3 has 16 residues. This chain's CDR3 is CASISSWQVCYNEQFF. CDR3 nucleotide sequence: TGTGCCAGCATCTCTTCCTGGCAGGTGTGCTACAATGAGCAGTTCTTC.